Presented here are 2 T cell receptor beta chains from one specimen sequenced in a study of T cell responses to AZD1222 COVID-19 vaccine. Assay: immunoSEQ multiplex PCR; the TCRdb copy retains only in-frame clones and omits some. The sample lists roughly 200,000 clones, around nine tenths occurring once. The specimen comprised peripheral blood, sampled on day 0 of AZD1222 vaccination. These receptors originate from an adult in good health.

The rearrangement joins TRBV15 to TRBJ2-7; unclear D gene. The CDR3 consists of 14 residues. Germline CDR1 LNHNV, CDR2 YYDKDF (reference sequence). The V and J ends lost 5 bases and 3 bases respectively, with 14 bases between them. The CDR3 nucleotides read TGTGCCACCAGCGCCCAACGCGGTTTCTACGAGCAGTACTTC. It is translated as CATSAQRGFYEQYF. Drawing the rest from reference TRBV15 and TRBJ2-7, the complete variable domain is DAMVIQNPRYQVTQFGKPVTLSCSQTLNHNVMYWYQQKSSQAPKLLFHYYDKDFNNEADTPDNFQSRRPNTSFCFLDIRSPGLGDTAMYLCATSAQRGFYEQYFGPGTRLTVT.

The CDR3 DNA sequence: TGTGCCAGTATCGGGCGGACAGGACTTTCTAACTATGGCTACACCTTC. Translating it yields CASIGRTGLSNYGYTF. V is TRBV19 and J is TRBJ1-2, with TRBD1 matching 7 bases. The length of the CDR3 is 16 residues. J was trimmed by 0 bases and V by 7 bases; bases with no gene match: 11. CDR1 LNHDA and CDR2 SQIVND come from the germline V gene (reference sequence).